This T cell receptor (beta chain) derives from a study of T cell responses to AZD1222 COVID-19 vaccine. Assay: immunoSEQ multiplex PCR; the TCRdb copy retains only in-frame clones and omits some. In the table there are 250,000 or so clones, 85% to 95% of which are singletons. This CDR3 contains 13 residues. V dropped 3 bases and J dropped 10 bases, with 16 bases sitting between them. Germline V lookup: CDR1 SQVTM, CDR2 ANQGSEA. The V and J genes are TRBV29-1 and TRBJ2-1; D not certain. Sample: peripheral blood, taken on day 0 of AZD1222 vaccination. This clonotype originated in an adult in good health. The CDR3 loop reads CSVDKPLAEEQFF. The CDR3 bases are TGCAGCGTTGACAAACCCTTAGCAGAGGAGCAGTTCTTC.